Following are 9 T cell receptor beta chains from one sample sequenced in a study of blood T cell repertoires in COVID-19. Generated by immunoSEQ multiplex PCR, the TCRdb table keeps only in-frame clones and is missing some. In the table there are some 70,000 clones, roughly 84% of which are singletons. Material for sequencing was peripheral blood. The receptors derive from a woman aged 55-69 years with acute or convalescent COVID-19.

The count of this clone is one. The V gene is TRBV6-5, the J gene TRBJ1-4; the D gene is possibly TRBD1 (5 bases). The V gene's germline CDR1 is MNHEY and CDR2 SVGAGI. The V end lost 10 bases, the J end lost 8 bases, and 11 bases lay between the germline ends. CDR3 size: 11 residues. Here the CDR3 reads CATKRGEKLFF. The DNA for the CDR3 is TGTGCCACAAAACGGGGGGAAAAACTGTTTTTT.

The V gene is TRBV5-4, the J gene TRBJ2-3, with 16 bases that match TRBD2. Germline CDR1 reads SGHNT; CDR2 reads YYREEE (reference sequence). J lost 4 bases, V lost 4 bases, and 15 bases had no gene match. The CDR3 has 20 residues. The CDR3 spells CASSGPGTSGGAVVSDTQYF. CDR3 coding DNA: TGTGCCAGCAGCGGCCCCGGGACTAGCGGGGGGGCAGTAGTCTCAGATACGCAGTATTTT.

In its sample, this clone was seen a few times. The chain employs TRBV3-1 (or the pseudogene TRBV3-2) and TRBJ1-1; 9 bases are shared with TRBD1. Germline V lookup: CDR1 LGHDT, CDR2 YNNKEL (reference sequence). V dropped 4 bases and J dropped 4; count of bases not matched to a gene: 4. The CDR3 length is 14 residues. Here the CDR3 reads CASSLTGGTTEAFF. The DNA for the CDR3 is TGTGCCAGCAGCCTGACAGGGGGGACCACTGAAGCTTTCTTT.

The chain links TRBV11-2 to TRBJ1-2; TRBD1 matches at 7 bases. Per the germline V gene, CDR1 is SGHAT and CDR2 is FQNNGV. With V trimmed by 6 bases and J by 4 bases, 8 bases remained unmatched. This CDR3 comprises 14 residues. CDR3 protein: CASRGATGTYGYTF. The CDR3 DNA reads as TGTGCCAGCAGGGGGGCGACAGGGACCTATGGCTACACCTTC.

The rearrangement uses TRBV19 and TRBJ1-5, with 11 bases identical to TRBD1. V lost 8 bases to trimming and J lost 7 bases; unmatched junction nucleotides: 4. This CDR3 region has 13 residues. Germline CDR1 and CDR2: LNHDA and SQIVND (reference sequence). The CDR3 DNA reads TGTGCCAGTGTGGGGACAGGGGGACAGCCCCAGCATTTT. This translates into CASVGTGGQPQHF.

This chain links TRBV23-1 with TRBJ2-1, with 13 bases matching TRBD2. TRBV23-1 is sorted into the ORF group, with uncertain function. Trimming cost V 10 bases and J 6 bases; bases outside gene matches: 9. This CDR3 contains 15 residues. DNA for the CDR3: TGCGCCACCTCCCTCGGACTAGCGGGGGCCAATGAGCAGTTCTTC. Translated: CATSLGLAGANEQFF.

V usage is TRBV27 and J usage is TRBJ2-2, with D possibly being TRBD1 (5 bases). The CDR3 extends over 17 amino acids. Germline CDR1 and CDR2: MNHEY and SMNVEV (reference sequence). With 6 bases removed from V and 1 base from J, the gap between germline ends came to 18 bases. CDR3 protein: CASSNTGKGQNTGELFF. The CDR3 DNA follows: TGTGCCAGCAGCAATACAGGAAAGGGCCAGAACACCGGGGAGCTGTTTTTT.

The V call is TRBV10-3, the J call TRBJ2-3; 7 nucleotides align to TRBD1. Germline V CDR1 and CDR2: ENHRY, SYGVKD. CDR3 length: 13 residues. J lost 6 bases, V lost 6 bases, and 6 bases had no gene match. CDR3: CAISTTGADTQYF. In nucleotides, the CDR3 is TGTGCCATCAGCACCACAGGGGCCGATACGCAGTATTTT.

This chain joins TRBV14 and TRBJ2-5, with TRBD1 matching over 7 bases. Germline CDR1 reads SGHDN; CDR2 reads FVKESK. The CDR3 is 14 residues long. The trim removed 7 bases at V and 7 bases at J, leaving 12 bases unmatched. DNA for the CDR3: TGTGCCAGCAAAGGACAGGCGCCCTGGGGGACCCAGTACTTC. Protein: CASKGQAPWGTQYF. Based on the CDR3 plus reference TRBV14 and TRBJ2-5, the full variable domain is EAGVTQFPSHSVIEKGQTVTLRCDPISGHDNLYWYRRVMGKEIKFLLHFVKESKQDESGMPNNRFLAERTGGTYSTLKVQPAELEDSGVYFCASKGQAPWGTQYFGPGTRLLVL.